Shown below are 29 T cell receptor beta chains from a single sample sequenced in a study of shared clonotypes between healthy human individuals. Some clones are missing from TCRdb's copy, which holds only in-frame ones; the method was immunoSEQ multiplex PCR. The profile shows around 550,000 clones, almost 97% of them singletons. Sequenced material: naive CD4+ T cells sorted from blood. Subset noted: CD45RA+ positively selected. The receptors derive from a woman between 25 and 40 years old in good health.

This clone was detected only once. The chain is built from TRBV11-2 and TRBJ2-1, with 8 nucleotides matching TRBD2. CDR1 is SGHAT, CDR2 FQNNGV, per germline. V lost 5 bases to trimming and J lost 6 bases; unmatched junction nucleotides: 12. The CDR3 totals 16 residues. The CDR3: CASSPPGLETANEQFF. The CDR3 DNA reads TGTGCCAGCAGCCCGCCGGGACTAGAGACCGCCAATGAGCAGTTCTTC.

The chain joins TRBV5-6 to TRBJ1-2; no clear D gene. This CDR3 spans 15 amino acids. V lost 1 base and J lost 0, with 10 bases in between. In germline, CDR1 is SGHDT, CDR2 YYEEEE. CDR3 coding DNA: TGTGCCAGCAGCTTGAAGGACGGAGCTAACTATGGCTACACCTTC. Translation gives CASSLKDGANYGYTF.

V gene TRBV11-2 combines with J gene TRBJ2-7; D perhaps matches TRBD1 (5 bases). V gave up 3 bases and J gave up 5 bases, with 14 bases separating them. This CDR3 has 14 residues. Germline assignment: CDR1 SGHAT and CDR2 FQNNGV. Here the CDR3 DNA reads TGTGCCAGCAGCTTCAGTCAGGGATCCCACGAGCAGTACTTC. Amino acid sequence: CASSFSQGSHEQYF.

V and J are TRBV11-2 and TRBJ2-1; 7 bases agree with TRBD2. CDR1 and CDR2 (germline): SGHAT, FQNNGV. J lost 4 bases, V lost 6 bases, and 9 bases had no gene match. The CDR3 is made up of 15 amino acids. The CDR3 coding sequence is TGTGCCAGCAGGGGCGGGCTAGCGGCTTACAATGAGCAGTTCTTC. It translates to CASRGGLAAYNEQFF.

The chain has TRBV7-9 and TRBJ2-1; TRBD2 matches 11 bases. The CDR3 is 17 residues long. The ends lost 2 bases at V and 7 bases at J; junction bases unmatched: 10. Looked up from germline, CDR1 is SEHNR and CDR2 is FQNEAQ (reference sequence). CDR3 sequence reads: CASSLMRGTSGRNEQFF. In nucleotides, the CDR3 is TGTGCCAGCAGCTTAATGAGAGGGACTAGCGGTCGGAATGAGCAGTTCTTC.

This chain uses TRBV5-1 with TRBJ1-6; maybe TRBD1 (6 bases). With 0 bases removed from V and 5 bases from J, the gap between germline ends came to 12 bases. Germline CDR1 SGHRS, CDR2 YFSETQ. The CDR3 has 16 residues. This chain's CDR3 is CASSLENRDNNSPLHF. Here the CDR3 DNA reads TGCGCCAGCAGCTTGGAAAACCGGGACAATAATTCACCCCTCCACTTT.

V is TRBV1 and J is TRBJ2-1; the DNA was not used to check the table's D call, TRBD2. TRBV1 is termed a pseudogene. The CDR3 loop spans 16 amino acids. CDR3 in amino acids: CTSSQAETSGRGEQFF. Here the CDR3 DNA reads TGCACCAGCAGCCAGGCCGAAACAAGCGGGAGGGGTGAGCAGTTCTTC.

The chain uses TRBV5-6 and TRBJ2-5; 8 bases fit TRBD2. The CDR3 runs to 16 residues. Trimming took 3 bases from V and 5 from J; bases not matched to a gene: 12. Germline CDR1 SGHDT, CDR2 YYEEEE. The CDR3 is CASSWERELRSETQYF. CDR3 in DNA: TGTGCCAGCAGCTGGGAGCGGGAGTTGAGGTCGGAGACCCAGTACTTC.

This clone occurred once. The CDR3 loop reads CASSIGPVISGANVLTF. In DNA form, the CDR3 reads TGTGCCAGTAGTATAGGCCCCGTGATCTCTGGGGCCAACGTCCTGACTTTC. The V and J genes are TRBV19 and TRBJ2-6; D gene ambiguous. Germline loops: CDR1 LNHDA, CDR2 SQIVND (reference sequence). The CDR3 runs 17 residues. Between the trimmed V and J ends, which lost 1 base and 0 bases, there was a span of 10 bases.

CDR3 bases: TGTGCCAGCAGTGACAGGGACGAGCAGTACTTC. Amino acid sequence: CASSDRDEQYF. The rearrangement uses TRBV27 and TRBJ2-7, with TRBD1 matching 7 bases. Germline CDR1 and CDR2: MNHEY and SMNVEV (reference sequence). The CDR3 totals 11 residues. J gave up 5 bases and V 5 bases, and 0 bases lay outside the gene matches.

CDR3 nucleotide sequence: TGTGCCAGCAGCTTGGATCAGACCCGGACTGGAAACACCATATATTTT. Translation: CASSLDQTRTGNTIYF. This chain links TRBV5-4 with TRBJ1-3; unclear D gene. The CDR3 is 16 amino acids. Between the trimmed V and J ends, which lost 0 bases and 2 bases, there was a span of 12 bases. CDR1 SGHNT and CDR2 YYREEE come from the germline V gene (reference sequence).

DNA for the CDR3: TGTGCCAGCAGCGGGGGCTCCTATAATTCACCCCTCCACTTT. It encodes CASSGGSYNSPLHF. V and J are TRBV5-6 and TRBJ1-6; D might be TRBD1 (5 bases). CDR3 length: 14 residues. Germline CDR1 and CDR2: SGHDT and YYEEEE. V lost 4 bases to trimming and J lost 0 bases, with 5 bases between them.

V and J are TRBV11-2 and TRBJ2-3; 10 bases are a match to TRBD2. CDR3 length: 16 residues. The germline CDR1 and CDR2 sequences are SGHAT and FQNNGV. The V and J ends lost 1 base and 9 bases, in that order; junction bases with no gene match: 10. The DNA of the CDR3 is TGTGCCAGCAGCTTAGTCCCTCTAGCGGGAGCGGTCACGCAGTATTTT. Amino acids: CASSLVPLAGAVTQYF.

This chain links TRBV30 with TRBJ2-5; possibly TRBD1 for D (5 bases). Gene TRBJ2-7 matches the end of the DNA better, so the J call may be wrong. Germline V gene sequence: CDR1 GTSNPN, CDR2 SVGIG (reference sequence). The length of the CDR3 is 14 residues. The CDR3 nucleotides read TGTGCCTGGAGTACCCCGGTCAGGGACTACGAGCAGTACTTC. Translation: CAWSTPVRDYEQYF.

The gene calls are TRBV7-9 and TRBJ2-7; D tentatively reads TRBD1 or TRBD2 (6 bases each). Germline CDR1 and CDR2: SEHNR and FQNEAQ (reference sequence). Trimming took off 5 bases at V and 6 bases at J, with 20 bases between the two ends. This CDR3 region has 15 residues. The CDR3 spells CASSQTGARGGEQYF. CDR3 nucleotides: TGTGCCAGCAGCCAAACCGGGGCCAGGGGAGGCGAGCAGTACTTC.

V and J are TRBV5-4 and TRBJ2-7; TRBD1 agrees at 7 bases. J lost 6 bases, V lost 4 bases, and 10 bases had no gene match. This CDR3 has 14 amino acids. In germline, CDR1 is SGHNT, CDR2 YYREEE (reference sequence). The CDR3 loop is CASSKDRMYGEQYF. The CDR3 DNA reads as TGTGCCAGCAGCAAGGACAGGATGTATGGCGAGCAGTACTTC.

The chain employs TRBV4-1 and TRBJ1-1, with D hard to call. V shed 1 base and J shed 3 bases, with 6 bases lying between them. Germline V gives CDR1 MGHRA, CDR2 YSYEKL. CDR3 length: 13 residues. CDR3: CASSQVLDTEAFF. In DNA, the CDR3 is TGCGCCAGCAGCCAAGTTCTTGACACTGAAGCTTTCTTT.

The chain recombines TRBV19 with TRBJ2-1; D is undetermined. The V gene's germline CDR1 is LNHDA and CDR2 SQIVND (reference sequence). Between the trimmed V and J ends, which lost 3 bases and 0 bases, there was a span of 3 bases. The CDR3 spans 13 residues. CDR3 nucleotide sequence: TGTGCCAGTAGTATGCTCTCCTACAATGAGCAGTTCTTC. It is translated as CASSMLSYNEQFF. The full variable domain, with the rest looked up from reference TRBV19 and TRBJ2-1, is DGGITQSPKYLFRKEGQNVTLSCEQNLNHDAMYWYRQDPGQGLRLIYYSQIVNDFQKGDIAEGYSVSREKKESFPLTVTSAQKNPTAFYLCASSMLSYNEQFFGPGTRLTVL.

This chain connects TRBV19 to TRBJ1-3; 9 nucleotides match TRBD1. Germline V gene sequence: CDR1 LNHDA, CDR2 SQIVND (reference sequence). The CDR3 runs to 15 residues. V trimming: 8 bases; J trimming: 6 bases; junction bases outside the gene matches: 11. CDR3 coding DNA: TGTGCCAGTGGTTTGGGACAGGGAGCGGAAAACACCATATATTTT. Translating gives CASGLGQGAENTIYF.

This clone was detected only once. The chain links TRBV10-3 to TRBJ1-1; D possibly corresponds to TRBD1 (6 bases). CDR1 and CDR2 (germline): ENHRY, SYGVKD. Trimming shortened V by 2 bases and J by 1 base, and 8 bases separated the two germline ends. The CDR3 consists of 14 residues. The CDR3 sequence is CAISERGKNTEAFF. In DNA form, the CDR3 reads TGTGCCATCAGTGAGAGGGGGAAGAACACTGAAGCTTTCTTT.

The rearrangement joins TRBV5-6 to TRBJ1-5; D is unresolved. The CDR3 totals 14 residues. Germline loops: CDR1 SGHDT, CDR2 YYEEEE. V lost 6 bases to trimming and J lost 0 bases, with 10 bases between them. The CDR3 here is CASKSINSNQPQHF. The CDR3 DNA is TGTGCCAGCAAGTCAATTAATAGCAATCAGCCCCAGCATTTT.

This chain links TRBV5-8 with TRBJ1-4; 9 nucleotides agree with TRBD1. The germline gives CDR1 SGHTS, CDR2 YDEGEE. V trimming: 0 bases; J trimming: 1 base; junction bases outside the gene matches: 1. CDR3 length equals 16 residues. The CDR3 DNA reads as TGTGCCAGCAGCTTGGGGACAGGGGAAACTAATGAAAAACTGTTTTTT. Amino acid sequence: CASSLGTGETNEKLFF.

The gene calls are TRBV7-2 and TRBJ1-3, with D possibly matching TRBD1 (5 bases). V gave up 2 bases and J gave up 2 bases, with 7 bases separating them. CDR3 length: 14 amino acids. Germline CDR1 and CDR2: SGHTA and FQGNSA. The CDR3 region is CASSLSRAGNTIYF. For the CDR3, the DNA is TGTGCCAGCAGCTTAAGCAGGGCTGGAAACACCATATATTTT.

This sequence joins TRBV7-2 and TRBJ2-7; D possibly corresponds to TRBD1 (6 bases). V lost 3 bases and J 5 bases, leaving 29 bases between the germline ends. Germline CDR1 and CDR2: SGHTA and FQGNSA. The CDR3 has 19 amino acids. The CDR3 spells CASSFLGPRWGRGQHEQYF. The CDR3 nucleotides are TGTGCCAGCAGCTTTCTAGGACCGCGCTGGGGCAGGGGACAACACGAGCAGTACTTC.

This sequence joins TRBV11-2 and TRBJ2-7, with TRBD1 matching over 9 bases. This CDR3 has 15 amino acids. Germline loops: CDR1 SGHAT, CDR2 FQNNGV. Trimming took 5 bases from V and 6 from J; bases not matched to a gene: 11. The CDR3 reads CASSPSGDRAGEQYF. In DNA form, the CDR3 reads TGTGCCAGCAGCCCTAGTGGGGACAGGGCCGGCGAGCAGTACTTC.

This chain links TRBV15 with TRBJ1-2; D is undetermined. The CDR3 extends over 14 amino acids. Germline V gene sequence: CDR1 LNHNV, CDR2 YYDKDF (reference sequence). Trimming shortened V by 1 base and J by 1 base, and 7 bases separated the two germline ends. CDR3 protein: CATSRGGLNYGYTF. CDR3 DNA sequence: TGTGCCACCAGCAGAGGAGGACTTAACTATGGCTACACCTTC.

The CDR3 region is CASSLPEQGAIAGELFF. The CDR3 DNA reads TGTGCCAGCAGCTTACCGGAACAGGGGGCGATTGCCGGGGAGCTGTTTTTT. J is TRBJ2-2 and V is TRBV7-9; 9 bases agree with TRBD1. The CDR3 extends over 17 amino acids. J gave up 6 bases and V 2 bases, and 10 bases lay outside the gene matches. Germline V gene sequence: CDR1 SEHNR, CDR2 FQNEAQ (reference sequence).

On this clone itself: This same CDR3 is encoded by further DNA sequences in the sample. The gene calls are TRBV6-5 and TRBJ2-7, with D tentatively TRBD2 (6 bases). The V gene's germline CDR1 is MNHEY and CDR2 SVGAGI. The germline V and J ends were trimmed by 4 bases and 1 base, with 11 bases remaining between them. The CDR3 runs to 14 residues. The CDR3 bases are TGTGCCAGCAGTTGGGGGACTCCTTCCTACGAGCAGTACTTC. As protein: CASSWGTPSYEQYF.

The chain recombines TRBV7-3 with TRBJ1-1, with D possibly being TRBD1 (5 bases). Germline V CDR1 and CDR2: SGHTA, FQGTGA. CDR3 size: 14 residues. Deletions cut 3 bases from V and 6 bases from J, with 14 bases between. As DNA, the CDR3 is TGTGCCAGCAGCTTCAAATGGGGGGAACCTGAAGCTTTCTTT. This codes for CASSFKWGEPEAFF.